This record concerns one T cell receptor (beta chain) sequence. Its antigen is undetermined. The data are from a study of early T cells in non-severe SARS-CoV-2 infection. Study details: Chains stayed unpaired after sequencing of bulk RNA from unsorted whole blood.

Germline V gene lookup returns CDR1 MNHEY and CDR2 SVGAGI. This CDR3 has 16 residues. With 0 bases removed from V and 0 bases from J, the gap between germline ends came to 9 bases. Findings and limits, study-wide: CD4 and private specificities were missed by VDJdb matching, which favored anti-spike CD8 responses.

A single record per CDR3 protein comes from TCRdb applying MiXCR to the 5' RACE reads. Found here are 100,000 to 150,000 distinct CDR3 sequences, 14% to 15% of them singletons; the top ten hold about a fifth. The sample was whole blood. The origin of this receptor is an adult who was a healthcare worker with PCR-confirmed SARS-CoV-2 infection or an uninfected control (not recorded which). The chain uses TRBV6-5 and TRBJ1-3; D possibly corresponds to TRBD1 (5 bases). The CDR3, as DNA: TGTGCCAGCAGTTACTCGAGAACAGGCTCTGGAAACACCATATATTTT. It specifies CASSYSRTGSGNTIYF.